This T cell receptor (beta chain) is drawn from a study of shared clonotypes between healthy human individuals. CDR3 length equals 18 residues. Germline V lookup: CDR1 SEHNR, CDR2 FQNEAQ (reference sequence). Losses at the gene ends were 3 bases for V and 9 bases for J; bases not matched to a gene: 17. With regard to this clone: As yet, its antigen is unknown.

Study conclusions and caveats: An effect of sequencing depth on clonotype sharing among donors was expected.

Clones were read by immunoSEQ multiplex PCR, and TCRdb kept only the in-frame ones, dropping some. This sample has more than 550,000 clones, with 80% to 95% found just once. The source material was memory CD8+ T cells from PBMCs. The subset is: CD45RO+ cells pooled with CCR7-negative TemRA cells. The sequence was collected from a man aged 18 to 29 in good health. Some clones in this sample may be carry-over from other donors' samples. The chain carries TRBV7-9 and TRBJ2-1, with 10 nucleotides matching TRBD2. The CDR3 DNA reads TGTGCCAGCAGCTTTAGCCCCTCGGGAGCGGGAGGGCCCCCTGAGCAGTTCTTC. Translation gives CASSFSPSGAGGPPEQFF.